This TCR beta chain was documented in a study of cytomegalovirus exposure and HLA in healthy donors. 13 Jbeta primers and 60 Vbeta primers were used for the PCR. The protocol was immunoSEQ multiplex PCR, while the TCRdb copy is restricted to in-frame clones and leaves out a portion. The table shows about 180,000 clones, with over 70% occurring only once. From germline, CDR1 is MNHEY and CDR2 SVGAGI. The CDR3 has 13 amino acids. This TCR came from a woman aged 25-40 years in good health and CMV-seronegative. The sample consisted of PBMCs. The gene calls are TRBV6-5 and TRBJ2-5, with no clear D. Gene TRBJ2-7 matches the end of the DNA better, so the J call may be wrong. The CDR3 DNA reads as TGTGCCAGCAGTTACCTAAACTCCTACGAGCAGTACTTC. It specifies CASSYLNSYEQYF.